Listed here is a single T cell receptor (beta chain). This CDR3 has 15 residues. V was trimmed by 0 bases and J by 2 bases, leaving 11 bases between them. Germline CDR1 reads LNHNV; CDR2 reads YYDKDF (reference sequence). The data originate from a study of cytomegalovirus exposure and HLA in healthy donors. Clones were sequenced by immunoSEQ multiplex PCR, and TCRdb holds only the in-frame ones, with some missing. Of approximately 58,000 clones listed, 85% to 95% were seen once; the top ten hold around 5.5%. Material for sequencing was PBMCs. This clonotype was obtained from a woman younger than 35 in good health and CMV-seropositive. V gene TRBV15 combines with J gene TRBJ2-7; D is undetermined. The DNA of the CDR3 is TGTGCCACCAGCAGAGATATGCCAGTTGCCTACGAGCAGTACTTC. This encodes CATSRDMPVAYEQYF.